The rows below give T cell receptor beta chains drawn from one sample of a study of T cell changes during pregnancy in multiple sclerosis. The method was immunoSEQ multiplex PCR; TCRdb's version includes in-frame clones alone and lacks a portion of them. The sample records 35,000 or so clones, approximately 88% being singletons. Sample: CD4+ T cells from peripheral blood mononuclear cells, taken before pregnancy. Receptors were obtained from a female donor with multiple sclerosis, enrolled in a pregnancy study. Both conserved end residues are part of each CDR3. The D gene is left open where the match is weak. Some rows have no size entry. The others give once, few or many, or a class for an expanded clone.

abundance	d_gene	v_gene	j_gene	CDR3aa	CDR3nt
-	-	TRBV28	TRBJ2-7	CASSSGVEQYF	TGTGCCAGCAGCTCGGGGGTCGAGCAGTACTTC
-	TRBD2	TRBV5-6	TRBJ2-1	CASSLELAGRNEQFF	TGTGCCAGCAGCTTGGAACTAGCGGGAAGGAATGAGCAGTTCTTC
-	-	TRBV5-5	TRBJ2-7	CASRSSSEQYF	TGTGCCAGCAGGAGTTCTTCCGAGCAGTACTTC
-	TRBD2	TRBV5-1	TRBJ2-7	CASSSGTSGSSYEQYF	TGCGCCAGCAGCTCGGGGACTAGCGGCTCCTCCTACGAGCAGTACTTC
-	TRBD2	TRBV4-1	TRBJ2-1	CASSLASSGSYNEQFF	TGCGCCAGCAGCCTCGCTTCTAGCGGCTCCTACAATGAGCAGTTCTTC
once	TRBD2	TRBV9	TRBJ2-5	CASSVGLAGAETQYF	TGTGCCAGCAGCGTGGGACTAGCGGGAGCAGAGACCCAGTACTTC
-	-	TRBV30	TRBJ1-5	CAWSVQGDQPQHF	TGTGCCTGGAGTGTACAAGGGGATCAGCCCCAGCATTTT
-	TRBD1	TRBV2	TRBJ1-6	CASTGQGAANSPLHF	TGTGCCAGCACGGGACAGGGGGCCGCTAATTCACCCCTCCACTTT
once	-	TRBV21-1	TRBJ2-3	CASSPRPQGAEADTQYF	TGTGCCAGCAGCCCCCGACCCCAGGGGGCAGAGGCAGATACGCAGTATTTT
-	-	TRBV25-1	TRBJ2-1	CASTGGQFSYNEQFF	TGTGCCAGCACCGGGGGGCAATTCTCCTACAATGAGCAGTTCTTC
-	TRBD2	TRBV2	TRBJ2-7	CASSHPGLAVVEQYF	TGTGCCAGCAGCCACCCGGGACTAGCTGTTGTCGAGCAGTACTTC
few	TRBD2	TRBV5-1	TRBJ2-5	CASSFASGREETQYF	TGCGCCAGCAGCTTCGCTAGCGGGAGGGAAGAGACCCAGTACTTC
-	TRBD1	TRBV30	TRBJ2-5	CAWRRTGQETQYF	TGTGCCTGGAGGAGGACAGGCCAAGAGACCCAGTACTTC
-	TRBD2	TRBV5-1	TRBJ2-6	CASSSRPSGTGSGANVLTF	TGCGCCAGCAGCTCGAGACCTAGCGGAACCGGCTCTGGGGCCAACGTCCTGACTTTC
-	TRBD1	TRBV19	TRBJ1-4	CASTRRGQGDEKLFF	TGTGCCAGTACCCGGAGAGGACAGGGGGACGAAAAACTGTTTTTT
-	TRBD2	TRBV9	TRBJ2-1	CASSVGGLAGGEQFF	TGTGCCAGCAGCGTAGGGGGACTAGCGGGAGGAGAGCAGTTCTTC
-	-	TRBV7-8	TRBJ1-2	CASSLEVRAGQGLYGYTF	TGTGCCAGCAGCTTAGAAGTGCGCGCTGGGCAGGGGCTCTATGGCTACACCTTC
-	-	TRBV6-1	TRBJ2-3	CASSKGADTQYF	TGTGCCAGCAGCAAGGGGGCAGATACGCAGTATTTT
-	-	TRBV15	TRBJ2-5	CATSRAGNQETQYF	TGTGCCACCAGCAGGGCGGGGAACCAAGAGACCCAGTACTTC
-	TRBD2	TRBV6-1	TRBJ2-2	CASSEALAGAGELFF	TGTGCCAGCAGTGAGGCCCTAGCGGGAGCCGGGGAGCTGTTTTTT
once	TRBD2	TRBV6-6	TRBJ2-7	CASTRPPAGDYEQYF	TGTGCCAGCACCCGCCCCCCAGCGGGAGATTACGAGCAGTACTTC
-	TRBD2	TRBV5-4	TRBJ2-5	CASSRESGRGETQYF	TGTGCCAGCAGCCGAGAATCAGGGAGGGGTGAGACCCAGTACTTC
-	TRBD2	TRBV7-2	TRBJ2-7	CASSSSLAGEQYF	TGTGCCAGCAGCTCCTCCTTAGCGGGCGAGCAGTACTTC
-	TRBD2	TRBV7-6	TRBJ2-3	CASSFSGAHTSTDTQYF	TGTGCCAGCAGCTTTAGCGGGGCCCATACTAGCACAGATACGCAGTATTTT
-	TRBD2	TRBV6-5	TRBJ2-2	CASSSIAGDFTGELFF	TGTGCCAGCAGTTCCATAGCGGGAGATTTCACCGGGGAGCTGTTTTTT
-	-	TRBV10-1	TRBJ2-1	CASSESGFGGSNEQFF	TGCGCCAGCAGTGAGTCTGGGTTCGGGGGTAGCAATGAGCAGTTCTTC
-	-	TRBV5-1	TRBJ1-1	CASSLDPGVNTEAFF	TGCGCCAGCAGCTTGGACCCAGGGGTGAACACTGAAGCTTTCTTT
-	TRBD1	TRBV10-3	TRBJ2-7	CAISGTGTGVSYEQYF	TGTGCCATCAGTGGTACCGGGACAGGGGTCTCCTACGAGCAGTACTTC
-	TRBD1	TRBV28	TRBJ1-5	CASSFSPGQVRGNQPQHF	TGTGCCAGCAGTTTCTCACCGGGACAGGTCCGGGGCAATCAGCCCCAGCATTTT
once	-	TRBV30	TRBJ2-3	CAWSQDTQYF	TGTGCCTGGAGTCAAGATACGCAGTATTTT
-	-	TRBV7-2	TRBJ2-1	CASTIEIANEQFF	TGTGCCAGCACTATCGAGATTGCGAATGAGCAGTTCTTC
-	TRBD1	TRBV10-3	TRBJ2-5	CAIAGTGGQETQYF	TGTGCCATAGCCGGGACAGGGGGCCAAGAGACCCAGTACTTC
-	-	TRBV30	TRBJ2-3	CAWSRSGSSTDTQYF	TGTGCCTGGAGCCGATCGGGGTCTAGCACAGATACGCAGTATTTT
-	-	TRBV2	TRBJ2-1	CASSANTGIEQFF	TGTGCCAGCAGTGCGAATACAGGGATTGAGCAGTTCTTC
-	TRBD1	TRBV9	TRBJ1-2	CASSVDRGGYTF	TGTGCCAGCAGCGTAGACAGGGGTGGCTACACCTTT
-	TRBD1	TRBV7-9	TRBJ1-4	CASSWGWTGTATNEKLFF	TGTGCCAGCAGCTGGGGTTGGACAGGGACGGCAACTAATGAAAAACTGTTTTTT